This T cell receptor beta chain originates from a study of T cell responses to AZD1222 COVID-19 vaccine. Method: immunoSEQ multiplex PCR; TCRdb's copy keeps in-frame clones and lacks some. The sample carries approximately 75,000 clones, roughly 84% recorded once. Study-level points and caveats: Baseline serology detected seropositivity in only six AZD1222 recipients.

About this clone itself: The target antigen is unknown.

This specimen consisted of peripheral blood, obtained 28 days after the second AZD1222 dose. This receptor was identified in an adult who received the AZD1222 COVID-19 vaccine.

The chain's CDR3 is CASSESGNSNQPQHF. As DNA, the CDR3 is TGTGCCAGCAGTGAATCGGGTAATAGCAATCAGCCCCAGCATTTT. J is TRBJ1-5 and V is TRBV6-1; D gene unclear. This CDR3 has 15 amino acids. V dropped 2 bases and J dropped 0 bases, with 8 bases sitting between them. Germline V gene sequence: CDR1 MNHNS, CDR2 SASEGT.